The T cell receptor beta chain described here comes from a study of blood T cell repertoires in COVID-19. Trimming removed 0 bases at V and 2 bases at J, with 6 bases between. The CDR3 runs 14 residues. Germline CDR1 MGHRA, CDR2 YSYEKL. Repertoires were generated with immunoSEQ multiplex PCR, while TCRdb's copy carries only in-frame clones and drops some. The sample holds about 370,000 clones, over 75% seen once. The receptor was isolated from a woman under 40 with COVID-19, enrolled during active disease. This rearrangement joins TRBV4-1 to TRBJ2-3; D unclear. The specimen was peripheral blood. The CDR3 nucleotides read TGCGCCAGCAGCCAAGACGAGGCCACAGATACGCAGTATTTT. This gives the protein CASSQDEATDTQYF.